This T cell receptor (beta chain) was captured by sequencing in a study of shared clonotypes between healthy human individuals. In the study overall: The donors, a couple of women and three men, were aged 18 to 49. Used for every donor were three CD4 naive, three CD4 memory, two CD8 naive and one CD8 memory plate.

In germline, CDR1 is SGHRS, CDR2 YFSETQ. With 4 bases removed from V and 1 base from J, the gap between germline ends came to 11 bases. There are 14 residues in the CDR3. This clone has more than one count but fewer than ten. Its target is unknown. Findings and limits, study-wide: Sorted-subset sequencing, rarefaction showed, was incomplete despite large depth.

Libraries were prepared by immunoSEQ multiplex PCR; TCRdb keeps only in-frame clonotypes and omits some of them. The repertoire holds around 1,100,000 clones, with 70% to 85% as singletons. The material sequenced was memory CD4+ T cells from PBMCs. As to subset: CD45RA-negative fraction. The chain combines TRBV5-1 with TRBJ1-2, with D maybe TRBD1 (6 bases). The source of this sequence is a man aged 18-30 years in good health. Some clones in this sample may be carry-over from other donors' samples. The CDR3 region is CASSEGQFNYGYTF. The CDR3 coding sequence is TGCGCCAGCAGCGAGGGACAATTTAACTATGGCTACACCTTC.